This T cell receptor beta chain was recovered during a study of blood T cell repertoires in COVID-19. Study as a whole: Donors in the United States, Italy and Spain gave samples during acute or convalescent COVID-19.

Everyone who took part was roughly 18 to 89 years old, and they came from 20 to 25 US areas. Per the authors' pipeline: Amplification from reference gene primers served as the basis for estimated nucleated cell counts. Data came from immunoSEQ multiplex PCR; TCRdb stores just in-frame clones and leaves some out. V, J and clone size are taken as reported in that table, and D and trimming were inferred from the DNA itself. Of 300,000 to 500,000 clones in the sample, 88% are singletons; the top ten hold approximately 1%. This CDR3 contains 15 residues. The germline CDR1 and CDR2 sequences are MNHEY and SVGAGI. The V segment lost 4 bases and the J segment 6 bases; nucleotides outside the gene matches: 9.

Sequenced material: PBMCs or T cells enriched from blood (not recorded which). This receptor was taken from a woman between 25 and 40 years old with acute COVID-19. The chain recombines TRBV6-5 with TRBJ1-1; 9 bases line up with TRBD1. Here the CDR3 DNA reads TGTGCCAGCAGTTCATCCGGGACAGGGAAAGCTGAAGCTTTCTTT. Its translation: CASSSSGTGKAEAFF.